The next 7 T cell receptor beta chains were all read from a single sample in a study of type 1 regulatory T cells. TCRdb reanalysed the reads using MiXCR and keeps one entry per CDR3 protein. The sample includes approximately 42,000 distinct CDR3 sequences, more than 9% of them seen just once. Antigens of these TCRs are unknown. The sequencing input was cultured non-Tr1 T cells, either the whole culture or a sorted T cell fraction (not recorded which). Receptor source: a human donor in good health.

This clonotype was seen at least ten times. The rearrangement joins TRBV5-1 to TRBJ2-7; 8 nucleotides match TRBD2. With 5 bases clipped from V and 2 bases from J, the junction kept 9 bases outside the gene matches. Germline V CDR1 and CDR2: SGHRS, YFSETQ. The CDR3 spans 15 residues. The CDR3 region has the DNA TGCGCCAGCAGAGGACTAGCCGGAAACGCCTACGAGCAGTACTTC. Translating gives CASRGLAGNAYEQYF.

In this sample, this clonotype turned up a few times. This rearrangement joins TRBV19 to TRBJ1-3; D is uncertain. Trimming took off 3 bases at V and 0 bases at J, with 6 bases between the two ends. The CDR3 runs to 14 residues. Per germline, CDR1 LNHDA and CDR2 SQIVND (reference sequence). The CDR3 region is CASSITASGNTIYF. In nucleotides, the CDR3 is TGTGCCAGTAGTATCACAGCCTCTGGAAACACCATATATTTT.

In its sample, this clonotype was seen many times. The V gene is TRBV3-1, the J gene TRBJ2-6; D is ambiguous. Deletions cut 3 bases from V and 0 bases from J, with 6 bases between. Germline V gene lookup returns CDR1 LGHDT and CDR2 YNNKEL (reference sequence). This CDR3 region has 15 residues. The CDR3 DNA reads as TGTGCCAGCAGCCACAGACCCTCTGGGGCCAACGTCCTGACTTTC. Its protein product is CASSHRPSGANVLTF.

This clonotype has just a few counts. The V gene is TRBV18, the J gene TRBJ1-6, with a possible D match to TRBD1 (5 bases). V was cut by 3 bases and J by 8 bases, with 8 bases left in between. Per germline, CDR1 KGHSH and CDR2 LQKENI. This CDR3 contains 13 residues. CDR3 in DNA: TGTGCCAGCTCACCGGGACGGGATTCACCCCTCCACTTT. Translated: CASSPGRDSPLHF.

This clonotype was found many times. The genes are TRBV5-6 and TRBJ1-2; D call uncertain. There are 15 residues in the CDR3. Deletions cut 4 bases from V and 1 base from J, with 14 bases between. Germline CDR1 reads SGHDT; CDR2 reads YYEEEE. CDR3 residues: CASSPTSLFNYGYTF. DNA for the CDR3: TGTGCCAGCAGCCCGACTTCCCTGTTTAACTATGGCTACACCTTC. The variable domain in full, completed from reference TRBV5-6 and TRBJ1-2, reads DAGVTQSPTHLIKTRGQQVTLRCSPKSGHDTVSWYQQALGQGPQFIFQYYEEEERQRGNFPDRFSGHQFPNYSSELNVNALLLGDSALYLCASSPTSLFNYGYTFGSGTRLTVV.

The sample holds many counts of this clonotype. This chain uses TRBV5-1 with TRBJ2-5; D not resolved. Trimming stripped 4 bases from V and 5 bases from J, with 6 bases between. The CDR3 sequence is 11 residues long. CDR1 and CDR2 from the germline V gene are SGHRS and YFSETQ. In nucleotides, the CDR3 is TGCGCCAGCAGCCGGGCGGAGACCCAGTACTTC. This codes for CASSRAETQYF.

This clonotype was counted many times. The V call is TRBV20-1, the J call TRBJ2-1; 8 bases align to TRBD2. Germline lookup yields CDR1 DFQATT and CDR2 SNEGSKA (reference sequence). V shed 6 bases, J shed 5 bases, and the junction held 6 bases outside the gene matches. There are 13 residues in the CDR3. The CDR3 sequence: CSASRREDNEQFF. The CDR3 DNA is TGCAGTGCGTCAAGGCGGGAGGACAATGAGCAGTTCTTC.